The 27 T cell receptor beta chains in this list originate from one sample, sequenced in a study of CD8+CD57+ T cells in acquired aplastic anemia. The use of genomic DNA as template underpinned the TCR beta VDJ and CDR3 profiling. One entry per CDR3 protein results from TCRdb running MiXCR on the reads. The sample yields 400,000 to 600,000 distinct CDR3 sequences, around a third seen once. Patients included in sequencing had previously demonstrated CD8+CD57+ cell expansion by flow cytometry. Material for sequencing was sorted CD4+, CD8+, or CD8+CD57+ T cells (not recorded which) from PBMCs. Receptors originate from a human donor with aplastic anemia.

This clonotype was observed many times. V is TRBV2 and J is TRBJ2-7, with D possibly being TRBD1 (5 bases). The germline V gene has CDR1 SNHLY and CDR2 FYNNEI. Trimming shortened V by 4 bases and J by 2 bases, and 12 bases separated the two germline ends. The CDR3 has 14 amino acids. DNA for the CDR3: TGTGCCAGCAGTGTCACAGGTGGAGCCTACGAGCAGTACTTC. Encoded protein: CASSVTGGAYEQYF. The variable domain in full, with the rest retrieved from reference TRBV2 and TRBJ2-7, is EPEVTQTPSHQVTQMGQEVILRCVPISNHLYFYWYRQILGQKVEFLVSFYNNEISEKSEIFDDQFSVERPDGSNFTLKIRSTKLEDSAMYFCASSVTGGAYEQYFGPGTRLTVT.

This clonotype has a count of ten or more. This sequence joins TRBV15 and TRBJ1-4; 9 positions match TRBD1. This CDR3 region has 14 residues. J gave up 8 bases and V 9 bases, and 10 bases lay outside the gene matches. Germline V gives CDR1 LNHNV, CDR2 YYDKDF (reference sequence). CDR3 bases: TGTGCCACAAACCGGGACAGGGTAGACGAAAAACTGTTTTTT. It yields the protein CATNRDRVDEKLFF. Complete variable domain (other parts from reference TRBV15 and TRBJ1-4): DAMVIQNPRYQVTQFGKPVTLSCSQTLNHNVMYWYQQKSSQAPKLLFHYYDKDFNNEADTPDNFQSRRPNTSFCFLDIRSPGLGDTAMYLCATNRDRVDEKLFFGSGTQLSVL.

This clonotype turned up a few times. This chain uses TRBV2 with TRBJ2-5; D unresolved. V lost 7 bases, J lost 1 base, and 16 bases lay in between. The CDR3 runs to 15 residues. From germline, CDR1 is SNHLY and CDR2 FYNNEI. DNA for the CDR3: TGTGCCAGCAACCCGAGTTGGCAGTTCCAAGAGACCCAGTACTTC. Protein product: CASNPSWQFQETQYF.

The V and J genes are TRBV11-1 and TRBJ1-1; TRBD1 might be the D (6 bases). V dropped 4 bases and J dropped 0 bases, with 15 bases sitting between them. The CDR3 is 16 amino acids. CDR1 is SGHAT, CDR2 FQDESV, per germline (reference sequence). The CDR3 region has the DNA TGTGCCAGCAGCTCAAAAAGGACAGCAATGAACACTGAAGCTTTCTTT. Amino acids: CASSSKRTAMNTEAFF.

This clonotype was picked up many times. The chain is built from TRBV7-9 and TRBJ1-6; possibly TRBD1 for D (5 bases). The germline V and J ends were trimmed by 2 bases and 7 bases, with 12 bases remaining between them. Per germline, CDR1 SEHNR and CDR2 FQNEAQ (reference sequence). The CDR3 is made up of 15 amino acids. CDR3: CASSLLAGRNSPLHF. The DNA of the CDR3 is TGTGCCAGCAGCTTACTGGCAGGGAGGAATTCACCCCTCCACTTT. Full variable domain (missing parts from reference TRBV7-9 and TRBJ1-6): DTGVSQNPRHKITKRGQNVTFRCDPISEHNRLYWYRQTLGQGPEFLTYFQNEAQLEKSRLLSDRFSAERPKGSFSTLEIQRTEQGDSAMYLCASSLLAGRNSPLHFGNGTRLTVT.

This clonotype was detected ten times or more. The chain is built from TRBV2 and TRBJ1-1, with TRBD1 as a possible D gene (5 bases). Looked up from germline, CDR1 is SNHLY and CDR2 is FYNNEI. V was clipped by 6 bases and J by 5 bases, with 10 bases between them. The CDR3 totals 12 residues. The CDR3 spells CASSRVLTEAFF. DNA for the CDR3: TGTGCCAGCAGCAGGGTTCTAACTGAAGCTTTCTTT.

As for this clonotype: This may come from a read error, since a much larger clone is one base off. The V and J genes are TRBV10-1 and TRBJ2-3; 12 bases are shared with TRBD2. Germline V lookup: CDR1 WNHNN, CDR2 SYGVQD (reference sequence). The CDR3 contains 15 residues. DNA for the CDR3: TGCGCCAGCAGTAAGGGACTAGCGGGCACAGGTACGCAGTATTTT. Its translation: CASSKGLAGTGTQYF.

This clonotype showed up many times. The rearrangement joins TRBV12-3 or TRBV12-4 to TRBJ1-6; D perhaps matches TRBD1 (6 bases). V lost 9 bases, J lost 8 bases, and 11 bases lay in between. This CDR3 has 12 residues. In DNA, the CDR3 is TGTGCCAGTCAGGGGAGTTATTCACCCCTCCACTTT. It codes for CASQGSYSPLHF.

This clonotype has just a few counts. V gene TRBV19 combines with J gene TRBJ1-5; D unresolved. The germline CDR1 and CDR2 sequences are LNHDA and SQIVND (reference sequence). Trimming pared 4 bases from V and 0 bases from J, leaving 13 bases between. The CDR3 is 16 amino acids. The CDR3 nucleotides are TGTGCCAGTAGTAAACATTGGGGTGATAGCAATCAGCCCCAGCATTTT. Residues: CASSKHWGDSNQPQHF.

The chain employs TRBV25-1 and TRBJ1-2, with 8 bases matching TRBD1. This CDR3 is 14 amino acids long. Germline V gene lookup returns CDR1 MGHDK and CDR2 SYGVNS. With 5 bases clipped from V and 4 bases from J, the junction kept 6 bases outside the gene matches. The CDR3 reads CASSFGTGGYGYTF. The CDR3 DNA sequence: TGTGCCAGCAGTTTCGGAACAGGGGGCTATGGCTACACCTTC.

J is TRBJ1-2 and V is TRBV12-3 or TRBV12-4; no reliable D call. The CDR3 spans 14 residues. The ends were cut back, 2 bases at V and 4 bases at J, with 11 bases in the middle. CDR3 nucleotide sequence: TGTGCCAGCAGTTTAAGGCATACTAGCTATGGCTACACCTTC. Translated: CASSLRHTSYGYTF.

This clonotype has ten or more counts. V usage is TRBV10-2 and J usage is TRBJ2-1; 10 bases fit TRBD2. Germline loops: CDR1 WSHSY, CDR2 SAAADI. The length of the CDR3 is 15 residues. The junction had 7 bases not matched to a gene; V was cut back by 6 bases and J by 5 bases. In DNA form, the CDR3 reads TGCGCCAGCAGAGAATTAGCGGGAGGCAACAATGAGCAGTTCTTC. This encodes CASRELAGGNNEQFF.

The chain recombines TRBV7-9 with TRBJ1-1, with unresolved D. The V and J ends lost 0 bases and 0 bases respectively, with 8 bases between them. The CDR3 is 15 amino acids. Germline values: CDR1 SEHNR, CDR2 FQNEAQ (reference sequence). This CDR3 is CASSLATGVNTEAFF. For the CDR3, the DNA is TGTGCCAGCAGCTTAGCGACTGGGGTGAACACTGAAGCTTTCTTT.

The chain recombines TRBV5-1 with TRBJ1-5; D gene uncertain. Trimming stripped 0 bases from V and 5 bases from J, with 6 bases between. The germline CDR1 and CDR2 sequences are SGHRS and YFSETQ. CDR3 length: 13 residues. CDR3 protein: CASSLAADQPQHF. The DNA for the CDR3 is TGCGCCAGCAGCTTGGCTGCGGATCAGCCCCAGCATTTT.

The table lists this clonotype with a few counts. V is TRBV4-1 and J is TRBJ2-7; unclear D gene. CDR3 size: 16 residues. CDR1 is MGHRA and CDR2 is YSYEKL in the germline V gene. Trimming took 2 bases from V and 2 from J, leaving 16 bases between them. The CDR3 DNA reads TGCGCCAGCAGCCAAACTTTGGGGTCCACGGCCTACGAGCAGTACTTC. This encodes CASSQTLGSTAYEQYF.

Many counts were recorded for this clonotype. V gene TRBV2 combines with J gene TRBJ1-1, with D perhaps matching TRBD1 (6 bases). The CDR3 extends over 11 amino acids. Trimming removed 5 bases at V and 7 bases at J, with 8 bases between. Germline CDR1 is SNHLY and CDR2 is FYNNEI. This chain's CDR3 is CASSRTVEAFF. CDR3 nucleotide sequence: TGTGCCAGCAGTAGGACAGTTGAAGCTTTCTTT.

The table lists this clonotype with a few counts. The gene calls are TRBV6-5 and TRBJ2-7, with 7 bases that match TRBD1. The CDR3 is 15 residues long. The germline V gene has CDR1 MNHEY and CDR2 SVGAGI. J was trimmed by 2 bases and V by 2 bases; bases with no gene match: 6. The CDR3 DNA reads TGTGCCAGCAGTTACACGGACAGGCAGACCTACGAGCAGTACTTC. Protein: CASSYTDRQTYEQYF.

About this clonotype: This sequence may be a read error, since a much larger clone differs from it by one base. This sequence joins TRBV29-1 and TRBJ2-1; possibly TRBD1 for D (7 bases). CDR3 length: 15 amino acids. Germline V gene lookup returns CDR1 SQVTM and CDR2 ANQGSEA. The ends were cut back, 3 bases at V and 6 bases at J, with 18 bases in the middle. The CDR3: CSVDRGAIFANEQFF. CDR3 DNA sequence: TGCAGCGTTGACAGGGGGGCTATTTTTGCCAATGAGCAGTTCTTC.

The gene calls are TRBV10-3 and TRBJ1-2, with 8 positions matching TRBD1. This CDR3 comprises 14 residues. The germline V gene encodes CDR1 ENHRY and CDR2 SYGVKD. With V trimmed by 6 bases and J by 0 bases, 3 bases remained unmatched. CDR3 in DNA: TGTGCCATCAGCACAGGGGGTCCTAACTATGGCTACACCTTC. Protein product: CAISTGGPNYGYTF.

This clonotype has a count of ten or more. The chain joins TRBV2 to TRBJ1-3, with D possibly being TRBD1 (5 bases). V was pared by 2 bases and J by 2 bases, with 10 bases between. Per germline, CDR1 SNHLY and CDR2 FYNNEI. This CDR3 has 15 amino acids. The CDR3 nucleotides read TGTGCCAGCAGTGAACAGTCGACAGCTGGAAACACCATATATTTT. Translation gives CASSEQSTAGNTIYF. The full variable domain, in which reference TRBV2 and TRBJ1-3 provide the parts outside the CDR3, is EPEVTQTPSHQVTQMGQEVILRCVPISNHLYFYWYRQILGQKVEFLVSFYNNEISEKSEIFDDQFSVERPDGSNFTLKIRSTKLEDSAMYFCASSEQSTAGNTIYFGEGSWLTVV.

The rearrangement links TRBV2 to TRBJ2-1, with TRBD2 identical over 8 bases. The CDR3 is 15 residues long. Germline V gives CDR1 SNHLY, CDR2 FYNNEI. V trimming: 6 bases; J trimming: 1 base; junction bases outside the gene matches: 5. As DNA, the CDR3 is TGTGCCAGCAGAATACTAGCGGCGTCCTACAATGAGCAGTTCTTC. Its protein is CASRILAASYNEQFF.

Note on this clonotype: A much larger clonotype is one base distant, so this may be a read error. The rearrangement links TRBV20-1 to TRBJ2-3; D is unclear. Per germline, CDR1 DFQATT and CDR2 SNEGSKA (reference sequence). The V gene lost 6 bases and the J gene lost 4 bases, with 14 bases spanning the gap. This CDR3 has 13 amino acids. In DNA form, the CDR3 reads TGCAGTGCGCCGGCTGCGGTCCCAGATACGCAGTATTTT. Its protein is CSAPAAVPDTQYF.

Written as DNA, the CDR3 is TGCGCCAGCAGCAGGGACAGGGGATTCGGTGAGCAGTTCTTC. Protein product: CASSRDRGFGEQFF. The genes are TRBV5-1 and TRBJ2-1; the match to TRBD1 covers 10 bases. This CDR3 is built from 14 residues. With V trimmed by 4 bases and J by 9 bases, 7 bases remained unmatched. Germline V CDR1 and CDR2: SGHRS, YFSETQ.

The chain combines TRBV5-6 with TRBJ2-1; D remains ambiguous. With 5 bases removed from V and 2 bases from J, the gap between germline ends came to 14 bases. The CDR3 covers 15 residues. From germline, CDR1 is SGHDT and CDR2 YYEEEE. CDR3 sequence reads: CASSYLTAAYNEQFF. Here the CDR3 DNA reads TGTGCCAGCAGTTACCTCACAGCCGCCTACAATGAGCAGTTCTTC.

This clonotype came up many times. This chain joins TRBV2 and TRBJ1-5; no definite D call. Between the trimmed V and J ends, which lost 6 bases and 2 bases, there was a span of 11 bases. The CDR3 is 14 residues long. Germline V gene data show CDR1 as SNHLY and CDR2 as FYNNEI. The CDR3 DNA follows: TGTGCCAGCAGCATCGGGGTGGGCAATCAGCCCCAGCATTTT. It yields the protein CASSIGVGNQPQHF.

About this clonotype: This could be a read error, since a much larger clone is one nucleotide away. This chain joins TRBV19 and TRBJ2-1, with 9 bases identical to TRBD1. The germline gives CDR1 LNHDA, CDR2 SQIVND (reference sequence). V lost 5 bases to trimming and J lost 10 bases; unmatched junction nucleotides: 3. The CDR3 is 12 amino acids. CDR3 bases: TGTGCCAGTAGTTATACAGGGGGCGAGCAGTTCTTC. This codes for CASSYTGGEQFF.

The CDR3 coding sequence is TGTGCCAGCAGCTCAGCCCCCGCGATCGGCAATGAGCAGTTCTTC. Translation gives CASSSAPAIGNEQFF. The chain recombines TRBV11-1 with TRBJ2-1; D is unclear. Germline V gives CDR1 SGHAT, CDR2 FQDESV (reference sequence). The CDR3 loop spans 15 amino acids. The ends were cut back, 4 bases at V and 6 bases at J, with 16 bases in the middle.